This TCR beta chain emerged from a study of CD8 T cells in ankylosing spondylitis. General study results and limits: One TCR beta motif, made up of eight or nine highly homologous variants, appeared characteristic of ankylosing spondylitis blood. Disease-linked clones, CD8+, were relatively rare in peripheral blood. In the blood and synovial fluid of reactive arthritis, some motif variants had been previously reported. In ankylosing spondylitis patients, matched synovial fluid reportedly showed significant enrichment of disease-linked clones.

Quantitative 5'-RACE was performed with molecular barcodes, and it yielded the TCR beta libraries. MiXCR was run by TCRdb on the 5' RACE reads, yielding one entry per CDR3 protein. The sample lists hundreds of thousands of distinct CDR3 sequences; about 25% were seen once. Trimming took 5 bases from V and 0 from J; bases not matched to a gene: 5. This CDR3 has 15 amino acids. Per germline, CDR1 SGHTA and CDR2 FQGNSA. Note on this clonotype: Its antigen is unidentified.

The J gene is TRBJ2-3, the V gene TRBV7-2, with TRBD1 matching over 7 bases. The clonotype comes from a male donor with ankylosing spondylitis. The sequenced sample was blood, either unsorted or a sorted T cell fraction (not recorded which). In DNA, the CDR3 is TGTGCCAGCAGCCAAACAGGGGAGAGCACAGATACGCAGTATTTT. This encodes CASSQTGESTDTQYF.